This T cell receptor beta chain was retrieved from a study of T-cell reconstitution after alpha-beta-depleted transplantation in children. A library of TCRbeta sequences, prepared with unique molecular identifiers, was generated. One entry per CDR3 protein results from TCRdb running MiXCR on the PCR reads. The sample holds 360,000 or so distinct CDR3 sequences; about a fifth are singletons and the top ten take less than 4.5%. This clonotype is a singleton in its sample. The V gene lost 8 bases and the J gene lost 6 bases, with 21 bases spanning the gap. The CDR3 contains 15 residues. Germline CDR1 is MDHEN and CDR2 is SYDVKM.

The sequencing here drew on PBMCs from the stem cell graft donor, taken from the stem cell graft. The sequence was obtained from a human donor who donated a stem cell graft to a child with acute myeloid leukemia. This rearrangement joins TRBV28 to TRBJ2-3; TRBD1 might be the D (6 bases). The CDR3 loop reads CASGTGTSLADTQYF. CDR3 DNA: TGTGCCAGCGGTACCGGGACAAGTCTCGCCGATACGCAGTATTTT.